This is a list of T cell receptor beta chains from one sample in a study of molecular identifiers for immune sequencing clone quantification. From the PCR reads, TCRdb called clonotypes with MiXCR, one entry per CDR3 protein. The sample includes roughly 630,000 distinct CDR3 sequences, around 25% seen only once; the top ten take 0.6% to 0.9%. Sequences were obtained from naive CD8+ T cells from blood, with Jurkat cell RNA spiked in. The source of these receptors is a human donor in good health. Some libraries in this study had Jurkat cell RNA spiked in. Each CDR3 is given with its conserved first and last residue. A D gene is named only where the DNA matches it firmly. Not all rows give a size; the values are once, few, many and, for expanded clones, a class.

abundance: many
len: 13
j_gene: TRBJ2-1
v_gene: TRBV7-9
d_gene: -
CDR3nt: TGTGCCAGCAGCTTAACTTACGTTGTTGAGCAGTTCTTC
CDR3aa: CASSLTYVVEQFF

abundance: many
len: 12
j_gene: TRBJ2-5
v_gene: TRBV2
d_gene: -
CDR3nt: TGTGCCAGCAGTGACAGGGATGTGACCCAGTACTTC
CDR3aa: CASSDRDVTQYF

abundance: many
len: 15
j_gene: TRBJ2-2
v_gene: TRBV13
d_gene: TRBD1
CDR3nt: TGTGCCAGCAGCTTTCAGGGGGCCAACACCGGGGAGCTGTTTTTT
CDR3aa: CASSFQGANTGELFF

abundance: once
len: 18
j_gene: TRBJ2-1
v_gene: TRBV28
d_gene: TRBD2
CDR3nt: TGTGCCAGCAGTCACCCCTACCACTTGGCGGGAGGGGATAGTGAGCAGTTCTTC
CDR3aa: CASSHPYHLAGGDSEQFF

abundance: many
len: 20
j_gene: TRBJ2-7
v_gene: TRBV20-1
d_gene: -
CDR3nt: TGCAGTGCTAGAGGCCAAGATGTAGGTGGGCGGAACACTCTATCCTACGAGCAGTACTTC
CDR3aa: CSARGQDVGGRNTLSYEQYF

abundance: few
len: 14
j_gene: TRBJ2-1
v_gene: TRBV14
d_gene: -
CDR3nt: TGTGCCAGCAGCCAAACCCGCAGAGGTGATGAGCAGTTCTTC
CDR3aa: CASSQTRRGDEQFF

abundance: many
len: 14
j_gene: TRBJ2-4
v_gene: TRBV20-1
d_gene: -
CDR3nt: TGCAGTGCTAGGGGGGGCTTAGCCAAAAACATTCAGTACTTC
CDR3aa: CSARGGLAKNIQYF

abundance: many
len: 18
j_gene: TRBJ1-5
v_gene: TRBV2
d_gene: -
CDR3nt: TGTGCCAGCAGTGAAAGAACACGGGGACACAAAAGCAATCAGCCCCAGCATTTT
CDR3aa: CASSERTRGHKSNQPQHF

abundance: few
len: 16
j_gene: TRBJ1-2
v_gene: TRBV4-1
d_gene: -
CDR3nt: TGCGCCAGCAGCCAAGATGGGGTGGCAGCTAACTATGGCTACACCTTC
CDR3aa: CASSQDGVAANYGYTF

abundance: -
len: 18
j_gene: TRBJ1-1
v_gene: TRBV2
d_gene: -
CDR3nt: TGTGCCAGCAACGCCCGCGTTGGGGGGGTCAGTGAGGACACTGAAGCTTTCTTT
CDR3aa: CASNARVGGVSEDTEAFF

abundance: few
len: 16
j_gene: TRBJ2-7
v_gene: TRBV9
d_gene: TRBD2
CDR3nt: TGTGCCAGCAGCGTAGGGGGTAGCGGGGCCACCTACGAGCAGTACTTC
CDR3aa: CASSVGGSGATYEQYF

abundance: -
len: 14
j_gene: TRBJ1-1
v_gene: TRBV5-6
d_gene: -
CDR3nt: TGTGCCAGCGGCTTGGGAGCCCGGAACACTGAAGCTTTCTTT
CDR3aa: CASGLGARNTEAFF

abundance: many
len: 15
j_gene: TRBJ1-5
v_gene: TRBV5-6
d_gene: -
CDR3nt: TGTGCCAGCAGCACAAGGGCTTCCTGGAATCAGCCCCAGCATTTT
CDR3aa: CASSTRASWNQPQHF

abundance: few
len: 17
j_gene: TRBJ2-7
v_gene: TRBV4-1
d_gene: TRBD1
CDR3nt: TGCGCCAGCAGCCAAGAAGAGGGGGCCGGGACGTCCTACGAGCAGTACTTC
CDR3aa: CASSQEEGAGTSYEQYF

abundance: -
len: 16
j_gene: TRBJ2-7
v_gene: TRBV4-1
d_gene: TRBD1
CDR3nt: TGCGCCAGCAGCCAAGACCCGGGACAGGGCTCCTACGAGCAGTACTTC
CDR3aa: CASSQDPGQGSYEQYF

abundance: -
len: 18
j_gene: TRBJ1-2
v_gene: TRBV7-8
d_gene: -
CDR3nt: TGTGCCAGCAGCTTAGGCTCTGACAGGCTACCAGGGATATATGGCTACACCTTC
CDR3aa: CASSLGSDRLPGIYGYTF

abundance: once
len: 14
j_gene: TRBJ1-5
v_gene: TRBV7-2
d_gene: -
CDR3nt: TGTGCCAGCAGCCTACCGTATAGCAATCAGCTCCAGCATTTT
CDR3aa: CASSLPYSNQLQHF

abundance: -
len: 16
j_gene: TRBJ2-3
v_gene: TRBV24-1
d_gene: -
CDR3nt: TGTGCCACCAGTGATTTGTCAGGGCGGGGCACAGATACGCAGTATTTT
CDR3aa: CATSDLSGRGTDTQYF

abundance: many
len: 13
j_gene: TRBJ2-7
v_gene: TRBV7-3
d_gene: -
CDR3nt: TGTGCCAGCAGCTTTCAGCAGTGGGACGAGCAGTACTTC
CDR3aa: CASSFQQWDEQYF

abundance: -
len: 15
j_gene: TRBJ1-2
v_gene: TRBV7-9
d_gene: -
CDR3nt: TGTGCCAGCAGCTTAACAGACGGATTTAACTATGGCCACACCTTC
CDR3aa: CASSLTDGFNYGHTF

abundance: -
len: 16
j_gene: TRBJ2-5
v_gene: TRBV30
d_gene: TRBD2
CDR3nt: TGTGCCTGGAGAGCCACACTAGCGGGGGTTAGGGAGACCCAGTACTTC
CDR3aa: CAWRATLAGVRETQYF

abundance: few
len: 15
j_gene: TRBJ2-7
v_gene: TRBV27
d_gene: -
CDR3nt: TGTGCCAGCAGTTTATCGTCGGCGGCCACCTACGAGCAGTACTTC
CDR3aa: CASSLSSAATYEQYF

abundance: many
len: 14
j_gene: TRBJ2-1
v_gene: TRBV4-1
d_gene: -
CDR3nt: TGCGCCAGCAGCCAAGTAGCGGGACAGGGTGAGCAGTTCTTC
CDR3aa: CASSQVAGQGEQFF

abundance: -
len: 13
j_gene: TRBJ1-1
v_gene: TRBV4-1
d_gene: -
CDR3nt: TGCGCCAGCAGCCAAGTGGATGGGGTCGTAGCTTTCTTT
CDR3aa: CASSQVDGVVAFF